These 7 T cell receptor beta chains were all obtained from the same sample, sequenced in a study of cytomegalovirus exposure and HLA in healthy donors. Generated by immunoSEQ multiplex PCR, the TCRdb table keeps only in-frame clones and is missing some. The sample yields tens of thousands of clones, roughly 93% seen once. The sample comprised PBMCs. Receptors were obtained from a woman in her 30s in good health and CMV-seronegative.

This chain joins TRBV18 and TRBJ2-4; 11 bases match TRBD1. The CDR3 sequence is 17 residues long. Germline trimming cut 3 bases from V and 1 base from J; bases unmatched to any gene: 5. Germline V gene sequence: CDR1 KGHSH, CDR2 LQKENI. CDR3 coding DNA: TGTGCCAGCTCACCCGGACAGGGGGCGTTCGCCAAAAACATTCAGTACTTC. Residues: CASSPGQGAFAKNIQYF. The variable domain in full, completed from reference TRBV18 and TRBJ2-4, reads NAGVMQNPRHLVRRRGQEARLRCSPMKGHSHVYWYRQLPEEGLKFMVYLQKENIIDESGMPKERFSAEFPKEGPSILRIQQVVRGDSAAYFCASSPGQGAFAKNIQYFGAGTRLSVL.

This chain joins TRBV7-3 and TRBJ2-1, with 8 bases fitting TRBD2. Germline V gene lookup returns CDR1 SGHTA and CDR2 FQGTGA. The CDR3 consists of 15 residues. With 2 bases clipped from V and 5 bases from J, the junction kept 5 bases outside the gene matches. Here the CDR3 reads CASSLLAGYNNEQFF. The CDR3 bases are TGTGCCAGCAGCTTACTAGCGGGTTACAACAATGAGCAGTTCTTC. Full variable domain (outside the CDR3, taken from reference TRBV7-3 and TRBJ2-1): GAGVSQTPSNKVTEKGKYVELRCDPISGHTALYWYRQSLGQGPEFLIYFQGTGAADDSGLPNDRFFAVRPEGSVSTLKIQRTERGDSAVYLCASSLLAGYNNEQFFGPGTRLTVL.

CDR3 sequence reads: CASSLAVGTGNGEQYF. CDR3 nucleotides: TGTGCCAGCAGCTTAGCGGTGGGGACAGGGAATGGCGAGCAGTACTTC. This rearrangement joins TRBV7-2 to TRBJ2-7, with 9 bases fitting TRBD1. Per germline, CDR1 SGHTA and CDR2 FQGNSA. The CDR3 is 16 residues long. V lost 0 bases, J lost 6 bases, and 9 bases stayed unmatched.

The chain has TRBV7-2 and TRBJ1-3; TRBD1 matches at 7 bases. There are 16 residues in the CDR3. After removal of 5 bases from V and 3 bases from J, the junction contained 10 bases not matched to a gene. Germline V gene data show CDR1 as SGHTA and CDR2 as FQGNSA. The CDR3 spells CASSPRTGVSGNTIYF. The CDR3 DNA follows: TGTGCCAGCAGCCCACGGACAGGAGTTAGTGGAAACACCATATATTTT.

This clone was detected a few times. The CDR3 is CASSTRGGEKLFF. The DNA for the CDR3 is TGTGCCAGCAGCACTCGAGGGGGTGAAAAACTGTTTTTT. This chain uses TRBV7-9 with TRBJ1-4; tentatively, D is TRBD1 (6 bases). The CDR3 totals 13 residues. Trimming cost V 5 bases and J 7 bases, with 11 bases left between them. CDR1 is SEHNR and CDR2 is FQNEAQ in the germline V gene (reference sequence).

V is TRBV28 and J is TRBJ2-7; tentative D call: TRBD2 (6 bases). V gave up 7 bases and J gave up 1 base, with 11 bases separating them. Germline V gene sequence: CDR1 MDHEN, CDR2 SYDVKM. The CDR3 runs to 13 residues. The CDR3 DNA sequence: TGTGCCAGCACCCTTGGGGGGTCCTACGAGCAGTACTTC. The encoded protein is CASTLGGSYEQYF.

The genes are TRBV2 and TRBJ2-1, with 10 bases matching TRBD2. The germline CDR1 and CDR2 sequences are SNHLY and FYNNEI. The V and J ends lost 9 bases and 1 base, in that order; junction bases with no gene match: 6. The CDR3 length is 15 residues. The chain's CDR3 is CASDKGLASYNEQFF. CDR3 DNA sequence: TGTGCCAGTGATAAGGGACTAGCGTCCTACAATGAGCAGTTCTTC.